The 3 T cell receptor beta chains below were found in one sample sequenced in a study of blood T cell repertoires in COVID-19 (dated by TCRdb to about 2020). Libraries were constructed by the immunoSEQ multiplex PCR assay. Not all clones reach the TCRdb copy of this immuneACCESS table, which keeps in-frame sequences only. Checked studies attribute under half of the gap to unresolved V genes and leave the rest unexplained. The sample table shows roughly 150,000 clones, and about 81% are seen once. Roughly a tenth of the sample belongs to the ten largest clones. The material sequenced was peripheral blood. These receptors all stem from a human donor in a cohort sampled during active COVID-19.

The chain carries TRBV6-4 and TRBJ1-2, with 9 nucleotides matching TRBD1. The V gene end was trimmed by 2 bases and the J gene end by 7 bases; junction bases not matched to a gene: 2. CDR1 MRHNA and CDR2 SNTAGT come from the germline V gene. The CDR3 contains 13 residues. The CDR3: CASSDRTGAGYTF. The DNA for the CDR3 is TGTGCCAGCAGTGACAGGACAGGGGCTGGCTACACCTTC.

The CDR3 DNA reads as TGTGCCAGCAGTACTAGCGGGGGGACCCGCACAGATACGCAGTATTTT. Protein sequence: CASSTSGGTRTDTQYF. The rearrangement joins TRBV6-2 or TRBV6-3 to TRBJ2-3, with 12 bases that match TRBD2. V gave up 5 bases and J gave up 1 base; unmatched junction bases: 4. CDR1 is MNHEY, CDR2 SVGEGT, per germline. CDR3 length equals 16 residues.

The chain recombines TRBV9 with TRBJ1-2; TRBD1 is a possible D gene (5 bases). The CDR3 totals 15 residues. Trimming took 3 bases from V and 4 from J, leaving 16 bases between them. CDR1 and CDR2 from the germline V gene are SGDLS and YYNGEE. In nucleotides, the CDR3 is TGTGCCAGCAGCGAGAGCCTCAGGGATGGCTATGGCTACACCTTC. Translation: CASSESLRDGYGYTF.